In its sample, the clone carrying this TCR beta chain was seen many times. Time point defined: after trial treatment. Indicated treatment: LDRT plus nivolumab, ipilimumab, low-dose cyclophosphamide and aspirin (RACIN trial). It was nivolumab, ipilimumab, aspirin, low-dose cyclophosphamide and low-dose radiotherapy that donors received. This record comes from a study of low-dose radiotherapy and immunotherapy resistance in tumors. On the study more broadly: Cohort 1 received 0.5 Gy per fraction every 2 weeks, totaling 6.5 Gy.

Alpha and beta chains were covered, as first-strand cDNA relied on TRAV- and TRBV-specific primers. A 20-cycle PCR with a constant-region primer and V-primer adapter amplified TCRs. TCRdb re-derived calls from the reads in MiXCR, one entry per CDR3 protein. The table records approximately 100,000 distinct CDR3 sequences, 20% to 25% of them present only once. The length of the CDR3 is 15 residues. The V end was cut by 6 bases, the J end by 2 bases, with 17 bases between. This clonotype was obtained from a male donor with prostate cancer. The sample in question was PBMCs, obtained after low-dose radiotherapy plus immunotherapy. The chain carries TRBV23-1 and TRBJ2-7; a possible D gene is TRBD1 (6 bases). TRBV23-1 is an ORF for which the function is uncertain. CDR3 sequence reads: CASRDAGVIAYEQYF. The CDR3 DNA reads as TGCGCCAGCAGGGACGCAGGGGTTATCGCCTACGAGCAGTACTTC.